These T cell receptor beta chains were read from a single sample in a study. Assay: immunoSEQ multiplex PCR; the TCRdb copy retains only in-frame clones and omits some. Here the sample spans under 65,000 clones, just over 90% being singletons. The material sequenced was PBMCs. The receptors originated from a man in his forties with rheumatoid arthritis. Both conserved end residues are part of each CDR3. Fields, in order: V gene, J gene, CDR3 protein.

V: TRBV7-9
J: TRBJ2-1
CDR3: CASSLRGSGSDNEQFF

V: TRBV15
J: TRBJ2-7
CDR3: CATSLSAGGLLLTDEQYF

V: TRBV7-9
J: TRBJ1-6
CDR3: CASSFGGQGRESYNSPLHF

V: TRBV6-5
J: TRBJ2-7
CDR3: CASSFSVPPGAEQYF

V: TRBV6-5
J: TRBJ2-2
CDR3: CASSLQGYPGELFF

V: TRBV19
J: TRBJ2-3
CDR3: CASSMGLARRGRADTQYF

V: TRBV29-1
J: TRBJ2-7
CDR3: CSATGGDAYEQYF

V: TRBV9
J: TRBJ1-1
CDR3: CASSVEGGTEAFF

V: TRBV25-1
J: TRBJ2-3
CDR3: CASSATIPSRRTPQYF

V: TRBV15
J: TRBJ2-1
CDR3: CATSGTGKVNEQFF

V: TRBV18
J: TRBJ2-3
CDR3: CASSPPGIGTDTQYF

V: TRBV3-1/TRBV3-2
J: TRBJ2-2
CDR3: CASSHAGELFF

V: TRBV5-1
J: TRBJ2-3
CDR3: CASSLGGGSTDTQYF

V: TRBV7-2
J: TRBJ2-5
CDR3: CASSPQWGLKETQYF

V: TRBV7-9
J: TRBJ1-2
CDR3: CASTIKGQGTFYGYTF

V: TRBV6-1
J: TRBJ2-7
CDR3: CASSETGGASYEQYF

V: TRBV5-5
J: TRBJ2-1
CDR3: CASNQRTSGNGGEQFF

V: TRBV28
J: TRBJ2-4
CDR3: CASSTPGLAKNIQYF

V: TRBV20-1
J: TRBJ2-2
CDR3: CSASNLGDANTGELFF

V: TRBV10-2
J: TRBJ2-2
CDR3: CASSEPATDRLFF

V: TRBV24-1
J: TRBJ2-5
CDR3: CATSERPGLAGSETQYF

V: TRBV30
J: TRBJ1-1
CDR3: CAWSVRTGQVNTEAFF

V: TRBV5-1
J: TRBJ2-7
CDR3: CASSLLGDRAYEQYF

V: TRBV7-6
J: TRBJ1-3
CDR3: CASSFSAPGAGNTIYF

V: TRBV29-1
J: TRBJ1-4
CDR3: CSVVWTVNEKLFF

V: TRBV4-2
J: TRBJ2-1
CDR3: CASSQLVSYNEQFF

V: TRBV19
J: TRBJ2-1
CDR3: CASSGGLFGYGSYNEQFF

V: TRBV30
J: TRBJ1-4
CDR3: CAWDIGSSRGEKLFF

V: TRBV28
J: TRBJ2-2
CDR3: CASRTIRDRGDTGELFF

V: TRBV19
J: TRBJ1-2
CDR3: CASSIGKSPYGYTF

V: TRBV29-1
J: TRBJ2-5
CDR3: CSVHSGRGTETQYF

V: TRBV18
J: TRBJ2-1
CDR3: CASSPPRTSGGSEQFF

V: TRBV20-1
J: TRBJ2-3
CDR3: CSARAPDRTVF

V: TRBV3-1/TRBV3-2
J: TRBJ1-2
CDR3: CASSNNYGYTF

V: TRBV7-2
J: TRBJ2-3
CDR3: CASSSGRGRGTDTQYF

V: TRBV4-3
J: TRBJ2-3
CDR3: CASSQDPSGGVADTQYF

V: TRBV6-5
J: TRBJ1-4
CDR3: CASSRGRANEKLFF

V: TRBV30
J: TRBJ1-5
CDR3: CAWSAGTKAGQPQHF

V: TRBV7-2
J: TRBJ1-6
CDR3: CASSFSFSYNSPLHF

V: TRBV7-3
J: TRBJ2-1
CDR3: CASSPGQAIYNEQFF

V: TRBV4-1
J: TRBJ1-2
CDR3: CASSQEGTGGRGYGYTF

V: TRBV6-6
J: TRBJ1-2
CDR3: CASSVSGDGYTF

V: TRBV4-1
J: TRBJ1-2
CDR3: CASSQHGQGGYGYTF

V: TRBV5-1
J: TRBJ2-7
CDR3: CASSASTSGRASGPEQYF

V: TRBV5-6
J: TRBJ2-1
CDR3: CASSLEPAGAYNEQFF